The clone carrying this T cell receptor (beta chain) was seen a few times. Its antigen is not known. Germline DNA was also extracted, and blood RNA was taken from unsorted whole blood. The sample comes from a study of tumor-infiltrating lymphocytes in primary liver carcinoma. Study as a whole: By surgical resection, the patients were treated for their primary liver carcinoma. These were node-negative, non-metastatic T1-T3 tumors of 4.2 to 10 cm. Each of the samples returned roughly 3.65 to 7.5 million productive TCRbeta reads (a yield similar across tissue types). Study findings and constraints: It was tumor-adjacent and tumor-blood pairs that overlapped less than tumor region pairs did.

The CDR3 is made up of 15 amino acids. V lost 8 bases, J lost 4 bases, and 20 bases lay in between. Constant-region priming of roughly 490 ng total RNA yielded TCR beta cDNA. Three nested multiplex PCR rounds, a slightly modified ARM-PCR, produced the libraries for TCR beta. The two initial PCR rounds, roughly 9 cycles each, used TRBV1-TRBV30 forward and C-beta reverse primers. TCRdb analysed the multiplex PCR reads with MiXCR anew, one entry per CDR3 protein. Altogether just over 300,000 distinct CDR3 sequences are present, around three fifths being singletons, with the ten largest covering over 15%.

This rearrangement joins TRBV12-3 or TRBV12-4 to TRBJ1-2; the D is unclear. The sample comprised peripheral blood. This TCR derives from a woman in her 30s with primary liver carcinoma and hepatitis B virus infection. CDR3 in amino acids: CASPKSVRPRYGYTF. DNA for the CDR3: TGTGCCAGCCCGAAATCTGTTAGGCCTCGCTATGGCTACACCTTC.